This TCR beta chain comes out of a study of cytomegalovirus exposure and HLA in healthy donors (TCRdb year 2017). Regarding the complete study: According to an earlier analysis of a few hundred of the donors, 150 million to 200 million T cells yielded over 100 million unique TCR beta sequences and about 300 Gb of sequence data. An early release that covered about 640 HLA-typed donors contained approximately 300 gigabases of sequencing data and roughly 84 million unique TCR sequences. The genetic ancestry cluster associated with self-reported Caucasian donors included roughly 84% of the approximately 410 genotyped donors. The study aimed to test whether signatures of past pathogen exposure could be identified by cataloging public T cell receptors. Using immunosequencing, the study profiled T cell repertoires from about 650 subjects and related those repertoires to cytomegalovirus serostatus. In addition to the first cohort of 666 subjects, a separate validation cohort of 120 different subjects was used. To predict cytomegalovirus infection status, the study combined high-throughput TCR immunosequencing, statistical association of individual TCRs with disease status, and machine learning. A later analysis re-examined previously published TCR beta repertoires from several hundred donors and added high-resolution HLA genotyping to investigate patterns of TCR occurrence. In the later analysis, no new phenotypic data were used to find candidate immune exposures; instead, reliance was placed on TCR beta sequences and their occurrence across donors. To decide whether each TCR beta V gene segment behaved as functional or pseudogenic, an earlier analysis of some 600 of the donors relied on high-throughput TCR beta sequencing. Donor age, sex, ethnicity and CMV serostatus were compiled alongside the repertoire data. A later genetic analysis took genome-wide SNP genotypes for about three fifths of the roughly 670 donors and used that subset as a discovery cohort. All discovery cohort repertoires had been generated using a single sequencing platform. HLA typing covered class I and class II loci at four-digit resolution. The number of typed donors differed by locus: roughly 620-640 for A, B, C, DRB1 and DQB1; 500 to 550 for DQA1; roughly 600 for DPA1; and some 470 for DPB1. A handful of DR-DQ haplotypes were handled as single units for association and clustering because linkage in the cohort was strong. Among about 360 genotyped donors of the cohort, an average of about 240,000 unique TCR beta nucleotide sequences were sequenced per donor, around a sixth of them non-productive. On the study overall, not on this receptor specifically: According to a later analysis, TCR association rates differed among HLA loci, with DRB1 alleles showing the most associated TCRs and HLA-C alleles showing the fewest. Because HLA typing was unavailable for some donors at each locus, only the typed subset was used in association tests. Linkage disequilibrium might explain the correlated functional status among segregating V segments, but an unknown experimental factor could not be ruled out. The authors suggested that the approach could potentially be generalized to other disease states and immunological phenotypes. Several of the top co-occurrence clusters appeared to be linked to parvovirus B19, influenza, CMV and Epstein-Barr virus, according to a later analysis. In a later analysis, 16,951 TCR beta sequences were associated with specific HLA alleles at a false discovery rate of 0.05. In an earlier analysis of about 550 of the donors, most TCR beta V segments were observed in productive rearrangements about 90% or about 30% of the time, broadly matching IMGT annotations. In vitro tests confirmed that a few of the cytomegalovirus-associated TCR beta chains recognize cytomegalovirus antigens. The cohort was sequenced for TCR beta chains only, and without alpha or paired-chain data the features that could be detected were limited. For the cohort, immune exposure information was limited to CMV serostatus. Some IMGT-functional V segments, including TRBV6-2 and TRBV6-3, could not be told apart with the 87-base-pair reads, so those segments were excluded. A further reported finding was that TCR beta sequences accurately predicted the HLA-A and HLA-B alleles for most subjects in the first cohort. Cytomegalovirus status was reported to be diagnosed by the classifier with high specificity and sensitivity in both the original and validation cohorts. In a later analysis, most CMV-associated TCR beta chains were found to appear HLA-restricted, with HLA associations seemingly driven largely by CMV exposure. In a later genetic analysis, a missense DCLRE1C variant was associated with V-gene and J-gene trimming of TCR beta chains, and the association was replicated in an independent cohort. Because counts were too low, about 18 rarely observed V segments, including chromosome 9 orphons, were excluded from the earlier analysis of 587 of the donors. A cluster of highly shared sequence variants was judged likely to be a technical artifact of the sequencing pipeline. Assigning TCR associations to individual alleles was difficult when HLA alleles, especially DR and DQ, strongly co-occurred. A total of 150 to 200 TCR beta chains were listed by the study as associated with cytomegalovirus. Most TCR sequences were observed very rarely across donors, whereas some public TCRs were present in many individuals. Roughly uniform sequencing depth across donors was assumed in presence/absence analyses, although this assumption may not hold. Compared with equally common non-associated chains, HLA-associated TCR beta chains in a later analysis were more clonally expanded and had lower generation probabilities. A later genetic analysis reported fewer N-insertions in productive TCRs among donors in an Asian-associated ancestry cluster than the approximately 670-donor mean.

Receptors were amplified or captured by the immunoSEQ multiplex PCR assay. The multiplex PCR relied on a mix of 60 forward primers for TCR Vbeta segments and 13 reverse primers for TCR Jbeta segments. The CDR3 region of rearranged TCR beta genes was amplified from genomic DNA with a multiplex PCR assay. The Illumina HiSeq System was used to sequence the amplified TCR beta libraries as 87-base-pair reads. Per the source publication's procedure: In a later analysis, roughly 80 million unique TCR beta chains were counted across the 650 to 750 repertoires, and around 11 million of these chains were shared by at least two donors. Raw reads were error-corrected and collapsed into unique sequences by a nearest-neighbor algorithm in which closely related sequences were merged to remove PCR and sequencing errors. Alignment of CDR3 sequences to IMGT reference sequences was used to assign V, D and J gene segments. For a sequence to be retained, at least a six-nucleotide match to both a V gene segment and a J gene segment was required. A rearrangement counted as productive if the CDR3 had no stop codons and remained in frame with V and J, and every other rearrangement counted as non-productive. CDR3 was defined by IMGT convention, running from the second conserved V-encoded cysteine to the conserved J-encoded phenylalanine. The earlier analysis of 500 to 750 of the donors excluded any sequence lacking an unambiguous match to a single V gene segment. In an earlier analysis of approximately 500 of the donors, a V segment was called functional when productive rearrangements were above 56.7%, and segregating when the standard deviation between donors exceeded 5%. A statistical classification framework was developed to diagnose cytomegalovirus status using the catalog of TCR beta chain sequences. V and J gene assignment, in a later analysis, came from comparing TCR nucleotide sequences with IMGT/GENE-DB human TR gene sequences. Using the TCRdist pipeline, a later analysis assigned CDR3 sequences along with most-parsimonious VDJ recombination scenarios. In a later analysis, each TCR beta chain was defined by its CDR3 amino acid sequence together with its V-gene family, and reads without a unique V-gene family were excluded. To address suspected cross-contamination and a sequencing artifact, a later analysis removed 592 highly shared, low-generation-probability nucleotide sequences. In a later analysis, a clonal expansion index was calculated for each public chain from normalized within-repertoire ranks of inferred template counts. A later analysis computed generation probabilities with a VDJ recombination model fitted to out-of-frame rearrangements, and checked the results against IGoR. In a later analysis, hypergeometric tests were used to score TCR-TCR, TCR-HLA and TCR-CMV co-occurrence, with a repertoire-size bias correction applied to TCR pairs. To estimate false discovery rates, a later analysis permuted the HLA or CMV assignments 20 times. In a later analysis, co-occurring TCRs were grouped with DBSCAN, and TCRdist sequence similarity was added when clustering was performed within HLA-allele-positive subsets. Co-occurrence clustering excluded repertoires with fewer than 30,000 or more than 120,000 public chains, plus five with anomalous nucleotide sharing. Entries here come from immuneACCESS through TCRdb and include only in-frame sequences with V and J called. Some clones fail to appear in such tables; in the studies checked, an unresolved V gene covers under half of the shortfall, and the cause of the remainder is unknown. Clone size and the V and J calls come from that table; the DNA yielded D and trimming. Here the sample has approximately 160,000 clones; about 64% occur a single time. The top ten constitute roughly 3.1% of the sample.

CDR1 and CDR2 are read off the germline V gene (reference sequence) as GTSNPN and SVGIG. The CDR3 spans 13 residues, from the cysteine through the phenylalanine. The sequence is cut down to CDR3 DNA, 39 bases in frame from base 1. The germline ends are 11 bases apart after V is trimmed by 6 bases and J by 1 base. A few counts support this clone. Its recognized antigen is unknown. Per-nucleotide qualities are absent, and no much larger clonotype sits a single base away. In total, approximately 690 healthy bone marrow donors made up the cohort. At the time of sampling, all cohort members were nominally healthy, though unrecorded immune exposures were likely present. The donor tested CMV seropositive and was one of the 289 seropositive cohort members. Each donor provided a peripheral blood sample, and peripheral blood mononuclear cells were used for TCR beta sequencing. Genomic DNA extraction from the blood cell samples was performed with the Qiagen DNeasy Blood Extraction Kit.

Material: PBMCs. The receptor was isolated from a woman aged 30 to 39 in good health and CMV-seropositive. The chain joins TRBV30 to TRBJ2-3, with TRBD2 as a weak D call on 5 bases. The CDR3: CACSGIRTDTQYF. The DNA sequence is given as TGTGCCTGCTCCGGGATCCGCACAGATACGCAGTATTTT.